The 9 T cell receptor beta chains below come from one sample, sequenced in a study of blood T cell repertoires in COVID-19. Assay used: immunoSEQ multiplex PCR; TCRdb lists only in-frame clones, some missing. This table has approximately 190,000 clones, about four fifths appearing once. The specimen was peripheral blood. Every receptor here comes from a man in his 60s with acute or convalescent COVID-19.

V is TRBV5-1 and J is TRBJ2-3; 12 bases align to TRBD2. Per the germline V gene, CDR1 is SGHRS and CDR2 is YFSETQ. This CDR3 region has 16 residues. V lost 4 bases and J lost 2; bases outside the gene matches: 5. The CDR3 loop reads CASSGLAGGVTDTQYF. CDR3 bases: TGCGCCAGCAGCGGTCTAGCGGGAGGGGTCACAGATACGCAGTATTTT.

In this sample, this clone turned up a few times. The V gene is TRBV7-2, the J gene TRBJ1-3; D not certain. The germline V and J ends were trimmed by 5 bases and 4 bases, with 9 bases remaining between them. The CDR3 has 13 amino acids. Per the germline V gene, CDR1 is SGHTA and CDR2 is FQGNSA. CDR3 sequence reads: CASSPSPGNTIYF. The CDR3 bases are TGTGCCAGCAGCCCGAGCCCCGGAAACACCATATATTTT.

V gene TRBV18 combines with J gene TRBJ2-1; TRBD2 aligns across 9 bases. Losses at the gene ends were 1 base for V and 8 bases for J; bases not matched to a gene: 6. The V gene's germline CDR1 is KGHSH and CDR2 LQKENI. The CDR3 length is 15 residues. The CDR3 region has the DNA TGTGCCAGCTCACCACTAGCGGGAGTGGTCGATGAGCAGTTCTTC. Translation: CASSPLAGVVDEQFF.

Of note for this clone: Other nucleotide sequences in the sample specify the same CDR3. CDR3 nucleotide sequence: TGTGCCAGCAGTGACAGCTATGGCTACACCTTC. Amino acids: CASSDSYGYTF. The genes are TRBV2 and TRBJ1-2; D gene uncertain. The CDR3 is made up of 11 amino acids. CDR1 is SNHLY and CDR2 is FYNNEI in the germline V gene. Trimming cost V 3 bases and J 4 bases, with 3 bases left between them.

The chain combines TRBV18 with TRBJ1-4, with D possibly TRBD1 on 6 matching bases. The germline V gene has CDR1 KGHSH and CDR2 LQKENI. CDR3 length: 15 amino acids. V shed 5 bases and J shed 6 bases, with 16 bases lying between them. The CDR3 is CASSSRQAVDEKLFF. In DNA form, the CDR3 reads TGTGCCAGCTCATCTCGACAGGCGGTTGATGAAAAACTGTTTTTT.

The chain links TRBV23-1 to TRBJ2-7; no definite D call. TRBV23-1 is flagged as an ORF with uncertain function. The V gene lost 0 bases and the J gene lost 2 bases, with 5 bases spanning the gap. CDR3 size: 13 residues. CDR3 sequence (DNA): TGCGCCAGCAGTCAATCGGAGACCTACGAGCAGTACTTC. Its protein is CASSQSETYEQYF.

Worth noting for this clone: The identical CDR3 is also encoded by other nucleotide sequences in the sample. The chain has TRBV29-1 and TRBJ2-1, with 8 nucleotides matching TRBD2. This CDR3 comprises 14 residues. The germline CDR1 and CDR2 sequences are SQVTM and ANQGSEA. V lost 2 bases to trimming and J lost 5 bases; unmatched junction nucleotides: 5. CDR3 in amino acids: CSVERGRSNNEQFF. CDR3 bases: TGCAGCGTTGAACGCGGGAGGTCTAACAATGAGCAGTTCTTC.

The V gene is TRBV11-2, the J gene TRBJ2-7, with TRBD2 matching 8 bases. CDR3 length: 13 residues. Per the germline V gene, CDR1 is SGHAT and CDR2 is FQNNGV. The V segment lost 7 bases and the J segment 3 bases; nucleotides outside the gene matches: 5. The CDR3 here is CASMGLAGYEQYF. The CDR3 nucleotides read TGTGCCAGCATGGGCCTAGCGGGCTACGAGCAGTACTTC.

This clone is classed as medium-sized (0.01 to 0.1%). This chain connects TRBV6-5 to TRBJ2-1; no firm D call. Germline loops: CDR1 MNHEY, CDR2 SVGAGI. This CDR3 is 14 amino acids long. The ends were cut back, 2 bases at V and 9 bases at J, with 14 bases in the middle. The CDR3 nucleotides read TGTGCCAGCAGTTACCTCTCACCTGGAGCTGAGCAGTTCTTC. Residues: CASSYLSPGAEQFF.